The clone carrying this T cell receptor beta chain was detected ten times or more. Patients having uncontrolled infection, another autoimmune disease, pregnancy or lactation were not included. Cells are PBMCs isolated from roughly 10 ml of fresh blood. This sample was taken from a study of T cells in Graves' hyperthyroidism and ophthalmopathy. The CDR3 totals 12 residues. Germline CDR1 and CDR2: DFQATT and SNEGSKA (reference sequence). The ends were cut back, 6 bases at V and 4 bases at J, with 10 bases in the middle. Template material for amplifying TCR beta CDR3 regions consisted of RNA transcripts. Primed by the HTBI set, a first-round RT-PCR was run on the TCR CDR3. TCRdb redid the calling of the multiplex PCR reads with MiXCR, one entry per CDR3 protein. Of hundreds of thousands of distinct CDR3 sequences in the sample, roughly 21% are singletons; the top ten hold approximately 50%.

The sequenced material came from blood. The clonotype comes from a man aged 40-49 years with Graves' ophthalmopathy. The chain recombines TRBV20-1 with TRBJ1-3, with no clear D. The CDR3 loop reads CSAAGGGNTIYF. The CDR3 coding sequence is TGCAGTGCCGCGGGAGGGGGAAACACCATATATTTT.